This T cell receptor (beta chain) emerged from a study of cytomegalovirus exposure and HLA in healthy donors. PCR amplification relied on 60 Vbeta primers (plus 13 Jbeta primers). Profiling relied on immunoSEQ multiplex PCR, and the TCRdb table lists in-frame clones only, not all of them. The table includes 150,000 to 200,000 clones, 65% to 80% detected once. Between the trimmed V and J ends, which lost 8 bases and 2 bases, there was a span of 8 bases. CDR1 is MNHEY and CDR2 is SVGAGI in the germline V gene. The CDR3 runs to 12 residues. The V gene is TRBV6-5, the J gene TRBJ2-3; D is undetermined. Material for sequencing was PBMCs. The receptor was isolated from a man aged 18 to 35 in good health and CMV-seropositive. CDR3: CASGFLTDTQYF. Written as DNA, the CDR3 is TGTGCCAGCGGCTTCCTCACAGATACGCAGTATTTT.